A single sample is the source of the 26 T cell receptor beta chains below, sequenced in a study of blood T cell repertoires in COVID-19. TCRdb's table, derived via immunoSEQ multiplex PCR, lists solely in-frame clones and lacks some. In the table there are about 120,000 clones, around 80% of which are singletons. What was sequenced was peripheral blood. The receptor set was obtained from a man between 60 and 75 years old with active or convalescent COVID-19.

The genes are TRBV5-1 and TRBJ2-2, with a weak D call TRBD2 (5 bases). Deletions cut 1 base from V and 5 bases from J, with 15 bases between. The CDR3 has 16 residues. Germline CDR1 is SGHRS and CDR2 is YFSETQ. The CDR3 protein is CASSLTSGRSTGELFF. For the CDR3, the DNA is TGCGCCAGCAGCTTGACGAGTGGGAGAAGTACCGGGGAGCTGTTTTTT.

The CDR3 reads CASSQWREGRDTQYF. The CDR3 DNA sequence: TGTGCCAGCAGCCAATGGCGGGAGGGGCGAGATACGCAGTATTTT. This chain connects TRBV4-2 to TRBJ2-3, with TRBD2 identical over 9 bases. This CDR3 comprises 15 residues. CDR1 LGHNA and CDR2 YNFKEQ come from the germline V gene. V shed 2 bases, J shed 5 bases, and the junction held 5 bases outside the gene matches.

The rearrangement links TRBV5-4 to TRBJ2-1, with TRBD1 matching 9 bases. The CDR3 length is 15 residues. Trimming took 3 bases from V and 2 from J; bases not matched to a gene: 3. Germline V gives CDR1 SGHNT, CDR2 YYREEE (reference sequence). The CDR3 loop reads CASSSRDRAYNEQFF. As DNA, the CDR3 is TGTGCCAGCAGCTCCCGGGACAGGGCCTACAATGAGCAGTTCTTC. The entire variable domain, with the rest obtained from reference TRBV5-4 and TRBJ2-1, is as follows: ETGVTQSPTHLIKTRGQQVTLRCSSQSGHNTVSWYQQALGQGPQFIFQYYREEENGRGNFPPRFSGLQFPNYSSELNVNALELDDSALYLCASSSRDRAYNEQFFGPGTRLTVL.

This clone was found once. The rearrangement joins TRBV24-1 to TRBJ1-2; maybe TRBD1 (5 bases). This CDR3 is built from 13 residues. CDR1 KGHDR and CDR2 SFDVKD come from the germline V gene. Trimming removed 7 bases from V and 2 bases from J, with 10 bases in between. CDR3 bases: TGTGCCACCAGCACGACAGAAAACTATGGCTACACCTTC. Translating it yields CATSTTENYGYTF.

The chain couples TRBV19 to TRBJ1-5; D remains unclear. There are 13 residues in the CDR3. Germline lookup yields CDR1 LNHDA and CDR2 SQIVND (reference sequence). Trimming pared 6 bases from V and 10 bases from J, leaving 16 bases between. In DNA, the CDR3 is TGTGCCAGTAGCTCAACCGGGTCCAACCCCCAGCATTTT. Protein product: CASSSTGSNPQHF.

The rearrangement uses TRBV28 and TRBJ2-5; 12 bases fit TRBD2. Germline assignment: CDR1 MDHEN and CDR2 SYDVKM. J lost 4 bases, V lost 5 bases, and 8 bases had no gene match. This CDR3 has 16 residues. CDR3 loop: CASSPRASGRGETQYF. DNA for the CDR3: TGTGCCAGCAGTCCGAGGGCTAGCGGGAGGGGAGAGACCCAGTACTTC.

This chain uses TRBV7-2 with TRBJ1-1; the match to TRBD1 covers 9 bases. Germline values: CDR1 SGHTA, CDR2 FQGNSA. The CDR3 is 15 amino acids. V was clipped by 5 bases and J by 3 bases; unmatched bases: 7. CDR3 in DNA: TGTGCCAGCAGCCTACAGGGGGCGCTAGACACTGAAGCTTTCTTT. Residues: CASSLQGALDTEAFF. Using reference TRBV7-2 and TRBJ1-1 for the parts outside the CDR3, the full variable domain is GAGVSQSPSNKVTEKGKDVELRCDPISGHTALYWYRQSLGQGLEFLIYFQGNSAPDKSGLPSDRFSAERTGGSVSTLTIQRTQQEDSAVYLCASSLQGALDTEAFFGQGTRLTVV.

This chain joins TRBV11-3 and TRBJ1-3; 7 nucleotides line up with TRBD1. With 5 bases clipped from V and 0 bases from J, the junction kept 7 bases outside the gene matches. CDR1 SGHNT and CDR2 YENEEA come from the germline V gene. This CDR3 region has 16 residues. CDR3 nucleotides: TGTGCCAGCAGCCCCGGGGACAGCTACTCTGGAAACACCATATATTTT. Translated: CASSPGDSYSGNTIYF. Variable domain in full (rest from reference TRBV11-3 and TRBJ1-3): EAGVVQSPRYKIIEKKQPVAFWCNPISGHNTLYWYLQNLGQGPELLIRYENEEAVDDSQLPKDRFSAERLKGVDSTLKIQPAELGDSAVYLCASSPGDSYSGNTIYFGEGSWLTVV.

The chain links TRBV28 to TRBJ2-2; D is perhaps TRBD1 (8 bases). Trimming pared 5 bases from V and 4 bases from J, leaving 14 bases between. This CDR3 contains 15 residues. Germline values: CDR1 MDHEN, CDR2 SYDVKM. CDR3: CASSAYRGGTGELFF. The CDR3 coding sequence is TGTGCCAGCAGTGCATACAGGGGGGGCACCGGGGAGCTGTTTTTT.

The CDR3 DNA sequence: TGTGCCAGCAGCCCTGGGAGTGGGAGGGCCGACGAGCAGTACTTC. Amino acids: CASSPGSGRADEQYF. This chain joins TRBV3-1 (or the pseudogene TRBV3-2) and TRBJ2-7; 7 bases match TRBD2. Germline-derived CDR1 and CDR2 are LGHDT and YNNKEL (reference sequence). This CDR3 region has 15 residues. The V segment lost 4 bases and the J segment 5 bases; nucleotides outside the gene matches: 11.

The chain links TRBV19 to TRBJ2-5; tentatively, D is TRBD1 (6 bases). This CDR3 region has 13 residues. Looked up from germline, CDR1 is LNHDA and CDR2 is SQIVND (reference sequence). Trimming cost V 8 bases and J 7 bases, with 17 bases left between them. The CDR3 DNA follows: TGTGCCAGTTCCGGCCAGGGGCAGGGGACCCAGTACTTC. Translated, it gives CASSGQGQGTQYF.

V gene TRBV29-1 combines with J gene TRBJ1-4; D not resolved. The V and J ends lost 4 bases and 6 bases respectively, with 3 bases between them. The CDR3 loop spans 10 amino acids. The V gene's germline CDR1 is SQVTM and CDR2 ANQGSEA. The CDR3 reads CSVGDEKLFF. Written as DNA, the CDR3 is TGCAGCGTTGGAGATGAAAAACTGTTTTTT.

The rearrangement uses TRBV25-1 and TRBJ2-2, with D possibly being TRBD1 (5 bases). Per the germline V gene, CDR1 is MGHDK and CDR2 is SYGVNS. The V end lost 3 bases, the J end lost 7 bases, and 9 bases lay between the germline ends. This CDR3 spans 13 amino acids. The CDR3 here is CASSEQGVGELFF. The DNA for the CDR3 is TGTGCCAGCAGTGAGCAGGGCGTCGGGGAGCTGTTTTTT.

V gene TRBV28 combines with J gene TRBJ1-2; D gene uncertain. V lost 2 bases to trimming and J lost 3 bases, with 4 bases between them. Germline-derived CDR1 and CDR2 are MDHEN and SYDVKM. CDR3 length: 12 amino acids. DNA of the CDR3: TGTGCCAGCAGTTTAGGAGACTATGGCTACACCTTC. It codes for CASSLGDYGYTF.

This clone was recorded only once. The chain employs TRBV6-2 or TRBV6-3 and TRBJ1-5; 7 bases are shared with TRBD1. In germline, CDR1 is MNHEY, CDR2 SVGEGT. The CDR3 is 17 residues long. Germline trimming cut 4 bases from V and 0 bases from J; bases unmatched to any gene: 9. As DNA, the CDR3 is TGTGCCAGCAGTTCCCGGGACAGAAGTTATAGCAATCAGCCCCAGCATTTT. It codes for CASSSRDRSYSNQPQHF.

This clone was counted a few times. The V and J genes are TRBV6-5 and TRBJ1-5, with TRBD1 matching 7 bases. From germline, CDR1 is MNHEY and CDR2 SVGAGI. V trimming: 6 bases; J trimming: 5 bases; junction bases outside the gene matches: 4. The CDR3 loop spans 13 amino acids. This CDR3 reads CASSPDRDQPQHF. Here the CDR3 DNA reads TGTGCCAGCAGCCCCGACAGGGATCAGCCCCAGCATTTT.

A few counts support this clone. The chain recombines TRBV2 with TRBJ1-4; D possibly corresponds to TRBD1 (6 bases). This CDR3 has 15 residues. Per the germline V gene, CDR1 is SNHLY and CDR2 is FYNNEI. Trimming took 1 base from V and 7 from J, leaving 13 bases between them. CDR3 bases: TGTGCCAGCAGTGAAGGTACAGGGAAAACTGAAAAACTGTTTTTT. The encoded protein is CASSEGTGKTEKLFF.

The chain combines TRBV7-9 with TRBJ2-6, with a tentative D call TRBD1 (6 bases). Trimming took off 4 bases at V and 0 bases at J, with 10 bases between the two ends. Germline V gene data show CDR1 as SEHNR and CDR2 as FQNEAQ (reference sequence). The CDR3 is made up of 16 amino acids. The CDR3, as DNA: TGTGCCAGCAGCTCAGCACAGGGCTCTGGGGCCAACGTCCTGACTTTC. The encoded protein is CASSSAQGSGANVLTF.

This clone was observed a single time. The V gene is TRBV7-2, the J gene TRBJ2-4; D might be TRBD2 (5 bases). Germline CDR1 is SGHTA and CDR2 is FQGNSA. Trimming pared 6 bases from V and 6 bases from J, leaving 12 bases between. The CDR3 covers 13 residues. CDR3 loop: CASRDFAGNIQYF. CDR3 in DNA: TGTGCCAGCAGGGACTTTGCGGGAAACATTCAGTACTTC.

The chain has TRBV7-8 and TRBJ2-6, with D unresolved. Germline V gives CDR1 SGHVS, CDR2 FQNEAQ. The CDR3 covers 17 residues. V lost 5 bases and J lost 0, with 14 bases in between. The CDR3 nucleotides read TGTGCCAGCAGCCAGACACAGATTCTCTCTGGGGCCAACGTCCTGACTTTC. It is translated as CASSQTQILSGANVLTF.

The V gene is TRBV10-2, the J gene TRBJ1-3, with 9 bases fitting TRBD1. V shed 6 bases and J 6 bases; nucleotides not matched to a gene: 12. CDR1 is WSHSY and CDR2 is SAAADI in the germline V gene. The CDR3 runs to 16 residues. The CDR3 here is CASSLPGQGRENTIYF. The CDR3 DNA reads as TGCGCCAGCAGCCTTCCGGGACAGGGTAGAGAAAACACCATATATTTT.

The J gene is TRBJ2-3, the V gene TRBV28; possible D gene TRBD2, 5 bases. The V gene's germline CDR1 is MDHEN and CDR2 SYDVKM. The ends were cut back, 6 bases at V and 6 bases at J, with 19 bases in the middle. The CDR3 covers 15 residues. The CDR3 DNA is TGTGCCAGCAGCCGCCCTAGTATCGGGGAGGATACGCAGTATTTT. Translating gives CASSRPSIGEDTQYF.

This chain uses TRBV7-8 with TRBJ2-5, with TRBD2 identical over 8 bases. Germline loops: CDR1 SGHVS, CDR2 FQNEAQ. The CDR3 loop spans 14 amino acids. With V trimmed by 5 bases and J by 3 bases, 5 bases remained unmatched. The CDR3 sequence: CASSALAVKETQYF. The CDR3 DNA reads as TGTGCCAGCAGCGCACTAGCGGTTAAAGAGACCCAGTACTTC.

The rearrangement uses TRBV19 and TRBJ1-1; D perhaps matches TRBD1 (6 bases). The CDR3 totals 12 residues. The germline V gene has CDR1 LNHDA and CDR2 SQIVND (reference sequence). The germline V and J ends were trimmed by 5 bases and 5 bases, with 9 bases remaining between them. The CDR3 nucleotides read TGTGCCAGTAGTTCCCAGGGGACTGAAGCTTTCTTT. Translating it yields CASSSQGTEAFF.

This rearrangement joins TRBV10-3 to TRBJ2-5; 10 bases match TRBD2. Germline lookup yields CDR1 ENHRY and CDR2 SYGVKD. After removal of 11 bases from V and 5 bases from J, the junction contained 14 bases not matched to a gene. CDR3 length: 15 residues. The CDR3 protein is CASGTSAQNGETQYF. The CDR3 coding sequence is TGTGCCTCCGGGACTAGCGCCCAGAACGGGGAGACCCAGTACTTC.

The chain combines TRBV11-2 with TRBJ2-7; 7 positions match TRBD1. CDR3 length: 13 residues. Germline-derived CDR1 and CDR2 are SGHAT and FQNNGV. The ends lost 5 bases at V and 4 bases at J; junction bases unmatched: 5. The CDR3 loop reads CASSRDSLYEQYF. CDR3 DNA: TGTGCCAGCAGCCGGGACAGCTTGTACGAGCAGTACTTC.